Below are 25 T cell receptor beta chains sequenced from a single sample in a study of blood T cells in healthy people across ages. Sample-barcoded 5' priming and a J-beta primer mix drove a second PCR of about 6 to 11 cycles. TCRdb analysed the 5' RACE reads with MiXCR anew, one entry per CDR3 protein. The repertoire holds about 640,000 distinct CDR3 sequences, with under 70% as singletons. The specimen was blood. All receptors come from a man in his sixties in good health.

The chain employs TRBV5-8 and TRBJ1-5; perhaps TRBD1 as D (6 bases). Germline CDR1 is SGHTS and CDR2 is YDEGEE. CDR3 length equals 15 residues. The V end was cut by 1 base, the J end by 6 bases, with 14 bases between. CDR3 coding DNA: TGTGCCAGCAGCTTGTTACAGGGAGCAGGTCAGCCCCAGCATTTT. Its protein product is CASSLLQGAGQPQHF.

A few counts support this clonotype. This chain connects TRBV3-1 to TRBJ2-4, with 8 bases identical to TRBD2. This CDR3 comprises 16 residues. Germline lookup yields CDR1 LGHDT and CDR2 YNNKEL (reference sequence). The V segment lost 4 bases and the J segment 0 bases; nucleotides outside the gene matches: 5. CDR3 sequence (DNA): TGTGCCAGCAGCCCCTCGGGGGGGTTAGCCAAAAACATTCAGTACTTC. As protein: CASSPSGGLAKNIQYF.

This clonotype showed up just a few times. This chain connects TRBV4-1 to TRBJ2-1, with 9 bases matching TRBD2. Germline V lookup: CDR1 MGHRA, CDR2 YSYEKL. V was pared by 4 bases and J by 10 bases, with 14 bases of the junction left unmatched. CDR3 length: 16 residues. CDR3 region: CASSPNDAGGPGEQFF. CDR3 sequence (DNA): TGCGCCAGCAGCCCGAATGACGCGGGGGGGCCTGGGGAGCAGTTCTTC.

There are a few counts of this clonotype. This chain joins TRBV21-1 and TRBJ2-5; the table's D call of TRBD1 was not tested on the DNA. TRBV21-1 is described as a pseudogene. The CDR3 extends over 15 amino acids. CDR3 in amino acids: CASSKGDREVETQYF. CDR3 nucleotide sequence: TGTGCCAGCAGCAAAGGGGACAGGGAGGTCGAGACCCAGTACTTC.

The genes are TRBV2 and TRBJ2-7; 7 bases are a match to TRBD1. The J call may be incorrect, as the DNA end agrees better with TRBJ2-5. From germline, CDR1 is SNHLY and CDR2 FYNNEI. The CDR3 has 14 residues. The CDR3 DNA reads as TGTGCCATCATTAAGGGCAGGGGGAAGGAGACCCAGTACTTC. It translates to CAIIKGRGKETQYF.

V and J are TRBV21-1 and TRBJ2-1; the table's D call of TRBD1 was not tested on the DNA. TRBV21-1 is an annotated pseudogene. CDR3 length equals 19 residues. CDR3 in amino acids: CASSQNLRDLANRGNEQFF. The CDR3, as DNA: TGTGCCAGCAGCCAGAACCTCAGGGATCTGGCCAATCGTGGAAATGAGCAGTTCTTC.

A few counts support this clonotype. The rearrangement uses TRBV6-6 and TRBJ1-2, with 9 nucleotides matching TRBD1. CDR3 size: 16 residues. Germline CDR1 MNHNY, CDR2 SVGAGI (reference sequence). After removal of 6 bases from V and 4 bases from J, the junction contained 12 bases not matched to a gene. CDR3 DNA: TGTGCCAGCAGACCACAGGGGGCTTTGATGAGCTATGGCTACACCTTC. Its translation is CASRPQGALMSYGYTF.

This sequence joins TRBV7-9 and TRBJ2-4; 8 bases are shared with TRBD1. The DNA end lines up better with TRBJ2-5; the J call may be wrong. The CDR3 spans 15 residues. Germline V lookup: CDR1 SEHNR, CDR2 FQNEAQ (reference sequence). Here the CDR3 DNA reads TGTGCCAGCAGCCCTAGGACAGGGCAACAAGAGACCCAGTACTTC. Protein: CASSPRTGQQETQYF.

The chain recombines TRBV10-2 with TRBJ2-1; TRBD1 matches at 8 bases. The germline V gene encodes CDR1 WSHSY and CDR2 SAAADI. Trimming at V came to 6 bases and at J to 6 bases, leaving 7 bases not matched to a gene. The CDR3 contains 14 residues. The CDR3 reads CASSTTGTGNEQFF. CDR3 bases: TGCGCCAGCAGCACGACCGGGACAGGCAATGAGCAGTTCTTC.

The CDR3 bases are TGTGCCAGCAGGGACGCGGCGGGCCTCGGCTACGAGCAGTACTTC. Translated: CASRDAAGLGYEQYF. This chain uses TRBV12-3 or TRBV12-4 with TRBJ2-7, with D perhaps matching TRBD2 (5 bases). The CDR3 extends over 15 amino acids. The ends were cut back, 6 bases at V and 3 bases at J, with 18 bases in the middle.

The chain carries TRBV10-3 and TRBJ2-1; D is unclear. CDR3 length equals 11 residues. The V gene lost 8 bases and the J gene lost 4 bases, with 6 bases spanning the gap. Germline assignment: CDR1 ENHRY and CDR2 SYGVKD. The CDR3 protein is CAIGPYNEQFF. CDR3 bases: TGTGCCATCGGTCCTTACAATGAGCAGTTCTTC.

This CDR3 is CASSIRTSGGGNEQFF. For the CDR3, the DNA is TGTGCCAGCAGTATCCGGACTAGCGGGGGTGGCAATGAGCAGTTCTTC. The chain couples TRBV27 to TRBJ2-1, with TRBD2 identical over 13 bases. J lost 6 bases, V lost 5 bases, and 7 bases had no gene match. This CDR3 comprises 16 residues. The germline V gene has CDR1 MNHEY and CDR2 SMNVEV (reference sequence).

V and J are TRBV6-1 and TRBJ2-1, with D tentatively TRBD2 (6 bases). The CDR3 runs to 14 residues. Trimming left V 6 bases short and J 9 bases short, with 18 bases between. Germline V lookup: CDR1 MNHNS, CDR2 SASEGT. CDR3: CASRGPSGEGEQFF. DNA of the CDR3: TGTGCCAGCAGGGGACCCTCGGGGGAAGGTGAGCAGTTCTTC.

CDR3 residues: CSVEESGGGYTF. In nucleotides, the CDR3 is TGCAGCGTTGAAGAGTCAGGGGGCGGCTACACCTTC. The rearrangement joins TRBV29-1 to TRBJ1-2; 8 nucleotides match TRBD1. Trimming at V came to 0 bases and at J to 8 bases, leaving 2 bases not matched to a gene. The CDR3 consists of 12 residues. CDR1 and CDR2 (germline): SQVTM, ANQGSEA.

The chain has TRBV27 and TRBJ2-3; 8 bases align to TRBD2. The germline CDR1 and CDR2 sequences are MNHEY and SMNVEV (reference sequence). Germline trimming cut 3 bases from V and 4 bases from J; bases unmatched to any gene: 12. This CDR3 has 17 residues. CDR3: CASSFKGGGTSSDTQYF. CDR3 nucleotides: TGTGCCAGCAGTTTTAAGGGCGGGGGGACGTCGTCAGATACGCAGTATTTT.

CDR3 sequence (DNA): TGCAGCGTTGAACTTAGCGGGGGGGCCCGTTTGCAGTTCTTC. It translates to CSVELSGGARLQFF. The chain carries TRBV29-1 and TRBJ2-1; 11 bases match TRBD2. The V and J ends lost 2 bases and 12 bases, in that order; junction bases with no gene match: 9. The CDR3 totals 14 residues. The V gene's germline CDR1 is SQVTM and CDR2 ANQGSEA.

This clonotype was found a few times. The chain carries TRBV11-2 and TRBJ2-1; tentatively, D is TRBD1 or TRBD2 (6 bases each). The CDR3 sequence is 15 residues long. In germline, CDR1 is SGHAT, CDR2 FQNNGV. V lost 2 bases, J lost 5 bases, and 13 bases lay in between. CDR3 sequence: CASSLRGVANNEQFF. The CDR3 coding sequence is TGTGCCAGCAGCTTAAGGGGGGTCGCGAACAATGAGCAGTTCTTC.

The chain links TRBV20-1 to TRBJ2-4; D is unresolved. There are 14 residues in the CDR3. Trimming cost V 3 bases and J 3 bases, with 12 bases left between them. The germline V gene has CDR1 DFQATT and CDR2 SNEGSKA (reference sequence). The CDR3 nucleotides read TGCAGTGCTAGTGTCCAGGACCACAAAAACATTCAGTACTTC. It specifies CSASVQDHKNIQYF.

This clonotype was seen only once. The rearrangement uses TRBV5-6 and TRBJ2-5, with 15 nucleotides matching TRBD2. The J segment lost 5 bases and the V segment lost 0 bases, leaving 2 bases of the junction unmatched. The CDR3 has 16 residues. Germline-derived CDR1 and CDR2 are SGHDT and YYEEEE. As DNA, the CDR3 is TGTGCCAGCAGCTTGGCCGGGACTAGCGGGGGGGAGACCCAGTACTTC. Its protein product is CASSLAGTSGGETQYF.

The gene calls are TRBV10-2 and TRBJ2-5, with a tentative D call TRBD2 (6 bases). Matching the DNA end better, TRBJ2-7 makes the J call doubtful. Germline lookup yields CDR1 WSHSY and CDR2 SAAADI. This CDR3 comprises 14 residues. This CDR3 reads CASRSEMGGYEQYF. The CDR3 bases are TGCGCCAGCAGATCAGAGATGGGGGGCTACGAGCAGTACTTC.

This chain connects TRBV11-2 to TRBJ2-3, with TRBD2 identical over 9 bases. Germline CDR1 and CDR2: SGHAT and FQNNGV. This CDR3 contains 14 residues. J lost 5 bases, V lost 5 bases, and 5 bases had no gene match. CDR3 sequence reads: CASSRAGGIDTQYF. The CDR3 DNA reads TGTGCCAGCAGCCGAGCGGGGGGTATAGATACGCAGTATTTT.

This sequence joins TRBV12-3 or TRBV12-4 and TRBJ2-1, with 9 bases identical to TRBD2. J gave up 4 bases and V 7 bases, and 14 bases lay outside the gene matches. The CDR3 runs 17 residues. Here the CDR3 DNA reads TGTGCCAGCATTAGGAGCGGGGGGCCCCCCCAATACAATGAGCAGTTCTTC. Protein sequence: CASIRSGGPPQYNEQFF.

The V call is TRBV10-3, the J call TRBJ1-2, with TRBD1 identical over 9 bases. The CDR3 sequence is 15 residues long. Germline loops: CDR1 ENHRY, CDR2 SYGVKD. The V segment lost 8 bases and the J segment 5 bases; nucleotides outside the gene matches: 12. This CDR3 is CAIQPPEGQGYGYTF. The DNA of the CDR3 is TGTGCCATCCAGCCGCCGGAGGGACAGGGTTATGGCTACACCTTC.

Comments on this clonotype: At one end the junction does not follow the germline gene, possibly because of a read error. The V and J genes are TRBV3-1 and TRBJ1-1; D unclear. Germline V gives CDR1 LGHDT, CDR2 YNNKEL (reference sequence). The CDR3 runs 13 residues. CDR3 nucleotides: TGTGCCAGCAGCCAAGGTGTATTCACTGTAGCTTTCTTT. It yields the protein CASSQGVFTVAFF. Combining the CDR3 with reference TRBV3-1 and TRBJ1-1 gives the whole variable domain DTAVSQTPKYLVTQMGNDKSIKCEQNLGHDTMYWYKQDSKKFLKIMFSYNNKELIINETVPNRFSPKSPDKAHLNLHINSLELGDSAVYFCASSQGVFTVAFFGQGTRLTVV.

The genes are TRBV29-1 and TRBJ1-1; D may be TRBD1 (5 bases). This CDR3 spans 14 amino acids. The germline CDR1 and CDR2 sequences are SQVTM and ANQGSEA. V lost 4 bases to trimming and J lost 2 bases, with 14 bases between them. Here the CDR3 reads CSVAAGTANTEAFF. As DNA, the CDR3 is TGCAGCGTTGCAGCTGGGACGGCCAACACTGAAGCTTTCTTT.